Below, 32 T cell receptor beta chains from the same sample are listed, as sequenced in a study of T cells in Graves' hyperthyroidism and ophthalmopathy. Researchers took RNA transcripts and amplified the TCR beta CDR3 regions from them. HTBI primers drove first-round RT-PCR of the TCR CDR3. MiXCR was run by TCRdb on the multiplex PCR reads, yielding one entry per CDR3 protein. This table holds over 650,000 distinct CDR3 sequences, 45% found once. The sequenced sample consisted of peripheral blood or thyroid tissue (not recorded which). The receptors originated from an adult man with Graves' disease, either hyperthyroidism or ophthalmopathy (not recorded which).

The chain recombines TRBV20-1 with TRBJ2-2; D unclear. CDR3 length: 18 amino acids. V was trimmed by 0 bases and J by 3 bases, leaving 20 bases between them. In germline, CDR1 is DFQATT, CDR2 SNEGSKA (reference sequence). CDR3 in DNA: TGCAGTGCTAGAGACGTATATCCCATTTTCGCGTACACCGGGGAGCTGTTTTTT. Translated, it gives CSARDVYPIFAYTGELFF.

This clonotype was detected only a few times. The chain recombines TRBV12-3 or TRBV12-4 with TRBJ1-4; D is uncertain. This CDR3 contains 15 residues. Trimming took off 1 base at V and 0 bases at J, with 6 bases between the two ends. The CDR3 region has the DNA TGTGCCAGCAGTTTAGGTACAACAACTAATGAAAAACTGTTTTTT. Protein: CASSLGTTTNEKLFF.

This clonotype was seen a handful of times. The chain carries TRBV19 and TRBJ2-5, with D perhaps matching TRBD2 (5 bases). The V end was cut by 6 bases, the J end by 2 bases, with 10 bases between. Germline values: CDR1 LNHDA, CDR2 SQIVND (reference sequence). The CDR3 length is 13 residues. CDR3 DNA: TGTGCCAGTAGGCGGACGGGACAAGAGACCCAGTACTTC. Translation gives CASRRTGQETQYF. Full variable domain (remainder filled in from reference TRBV19 and TRBJ2-5): DGGITQSPKYLFRKEGQNVTLSCEQNLNHDAMYWYRQDPGQGLRLIYYSQIVNDFQKGDIAEGYSVSREKKESFPLTVTSAQKNPTAFYLCASRRTGQETQYFGPGTRLLVL.

CDR3 sequence: CASTFRAENYGYTF. The DNA of the CDR3 is TGTGCCAGCACTTTTCGGGCAGAAAACTATGGCTACACCTTC. The genes are TRBV6-6 and TRBJ1-2, with D hard to call. Deletions cut 7 bases from V and 2 bases from J, with 14 bases between. The CDR3 totals 14 residues. Germline V CDR1 and CDR2: MNHNY, SVGAGI (reference sequence).

The sample holds many counts of this clonotype. The DNA for the CDR3 is TGTGCCAGCACAAAGGACGGGCAGGGAATTGGCACTGAAGCTTTCTTT. It encodes CASTKDGQGIGTEAFF. The chain carries TRBV2 and TRBJ1-1; possibly TRBD1 for D (5 bases). Germline CDR1 reads SNHLY; CDR2 reads FYNNEI. The CDR3 is 16 amino acids. V gave up 7 bases and J gave up 4 bases, with 22 bases separating them.

This clonotype was counted between two and nine times. This chain links TRBV6-6 with TRBJ2-7, with D tentatively TRBD2 (5 bases). The ends were cut back, 6 bases at V and 5 bases at J, with 23 bases in the middle. Germline V gene data show CDR1 as MNHNY and CDR2 as SVGAGI (reference sequence). This CDR3 region has 16 residues. CDR3 amino acids: CASSLEETTLRDEQYF. In nucleotides, the CDR3 is TGTGCCAGCAGCTTAGAGGAGACTACCCTTCGGGACGAGCAGTACTTC.

V is TRBV7-2 and J is TRBJ1-1, with D perhaps TRBD1 (5 bases). Germline CDR1 is SGHTA and CDR2 is FQGNSA. The CDR3 has 13 residues. V lost 5 bases and J 1 base, leaving 8 bases between the germline ends. CDR3 sequence (DNA): TGTGCCAGCAGCGGCGGGACGAACACTGAAGCTTTCTTT. Its translation: CASSGGTNTEAFF.

CDR3: CSAAGTAGETQYF. The DNA for the CDR3 is TGCAGTGCAGCCGGGACTGCGGGAGAGACCCAGTACTTC. This sequence joins TRBV20-1 and TRBJ2-5; D may be TRBD2 (6 bases). Germline loops: CDR1 DFQATT, CDR2 SNEGSKA (reference sequence). Trimming took off 6 bases at V and 4 bases at J, with 15 bases between the two ends. This CDR3 has 13 amino acids.

Many counts were recorded for this clonotype. The chain employs TRBV24-1 and TRBJ1-5; unclear D gene. The germline V and J ends were trimmed by 5 bases and 9 bases, with 10 bases remaining between them. This CDR3 comprises 12 residues. Germline-derived CDR1 and CDR2 are KGHDR and SFDVKD. The CDR3 nucleotides read TGTGCCACCAGTGTGAACGGCCCGCCCCAGCATTTT. This codes for CATSVNGPPQHF.

This clonotype was observed a handful of times. The chain uses TRBV6-5 and TRBJ2-7; D unclear. The germline V gene encodes CDR1 MNHEY and CDR2 SVGAGI. The CDR3 totals 14 residues. Trimming removed 2 bases at V and 7 bases at J, with 15 bases between. This chain's CDR3 is CASSYTGPSREQYF. The CDR3 coding sequence is TGTGCCAGCAGTTACACCGGACCGTCCCGGGAGCAGTACTTC.

This chain joins TRBV6-1 and TRBJ2-7; 8 nucleotides match TRBD1. Trimming at V came to 7 bases and at J to 4 bases, leaving 6 bases not matched to a gene. The CDR3 totals 13 residues. Germline lookup yields CDR1 MNHNS and CDR2 SASEGT. CDR3: CASTPGGRYEQYF. CDR3 in DNA: TGTGCCAGCACCCCAGGGGGCCGGTACGAGCAGTACTTC.

V is TRBV11-2 and J is TRBJ1-6; 7 bases line up with TRBD1. This CDR3 spans 15 amino acids. Germline CDR1 and CDR2: SGHAT and FQNNGV. V lost 6 bases, J lost 8 bases, and 10 bases stayed unmatched. CDR3 bases: TGTGCCAGCAGACTTTATGGGACAGCCCATTCACCCCTCCACTTT. Translated: CASRLYGTAHSPLHF.

V and J are TRBV6-5 and TRBJ1-4; unclear D gene. This CDR3 spans 14 amino acids. From germline, CDR1 is MNHEY and CDR2 SVGAGI. V shed 6 bases and J shed 5 bases, with 13 bases lying between them. The CDR3 DNA is TGTGCCAGCAGCTACATGGCTTTAAATGAAAAACTGTTTTTT. Amino acids: CASSYMALNEKLFF.

This chain connects TRBV6-5 to TRBJ2-7; TRBD1 is a possible D gene (5 bases). V was cut by 8 bases and J by 4 bases, with 18 bases left in between. Germline V CDR1 and CDR2: MNHEY, SVGAGI. The CDR3 has 14 amino acids. CDR3 residues: CASLRDQPTYEQYF. In DNA form, the CDR3 reads TGTGCCAGCCTCAGGGATCAACCCACTTACGAGCAGTACTTC.

In its sample, this clonotype was seen many times. This chain connects TRBV29-1 to TRBJ1-2, with D uncertain. CDR1 SQVTM and CDR2 ANQGSEA come from the germline V gene. V lost 6 bases, J lost 3 bases, and 14 bases lay in between. CDR3 length: 13 amino acids. CDR3 loop: CSVTIEGDYGYTF. The DNA of the CDR3 is TGCAGCGTGACCATAGAGGGAGACTATGGCTACACCTTC.

The V call is TRBV10-3, the J call TRBJ2-7, with D perhaps matching TRBD2 (5 bases). V lost 10 bases and J lost 5, with 9 bases in between. This CDR3 region has 10 residues. Per germline, CDR1 ENHRY and CDR2 SYGVKD. This CDR3 is CATLEDEQYF. Written as DNA, the CDR3 is TGTGCCACGTTGGAGGACGAGCAGTACTTC.

This clonotype was seen more than once but under ten times. V and J are TRBV19 and TRBJ1-1; D gene unclear. The germline CDR1 and CDR2 sequences are LNHDA and SQIVND (reference sequence). V lost 7 bases to trimming and J lost 2 bases, with 11 bases between them. This CDR3 has 13 amino acids. CDR3 coding DNA: TGTGCCAGTAATTCGGCGGTCAACACTGAAGCTTTCTTT. Its protein product is CASNSAVNTEAFF.

Details on this clonotype: This could be a read error, since a much larger clone is one nucleotide away. The genes are TRBV9 and TRBJ1-4; D is perhaps TRBD1 (6 bases). The CDR3 consists of 14 residues. Germline-derived CDR1 and CDR2 are SGDLS and YYNGEE. DNA for the CDR3: TGTGCCAGCAGCGCGACAGGCGTTAATGAAGAACTGTTTTTT. This sequence encodes CASSATGVNEELFF.

This clonotype was seen many times. The rearrangement uses TRBV20-1 and TRBJ2-7, with 11 bases identical to TRBD2. The CDR3 spans 13 residues. Germline V gene sequence: CDR1 DFQATT, CDR2 SNEGSKA (reference sequence). Unmatched junction bases numbered 2, after V lost 5 bases and J lost 2 bases. CDR3 DNA: TGCAGTGCTGGGACTAGCGGCACCTACGAGCAGTACTTC. It is translated as CSAGTSGTYEQYF.

The chain recombines TRBV2 with TRBJ1-1; 11 bases are shared with TRBD1. Trimming at V came to 4 bases and at J to 11 bases, leaving 6 bases not matched to a gene. The CDR3 totals 13 residues. Germline V gene lookup returns CDR1 SNHLY and CDR2 FYNNEI. CDR3 sequence: CASSGRTGGKAFF. CDR3 bases: TGTGCCAGCAGTGGTCGGACAGGGGGCAAGGCTTTCTTT.

This clonotype has a handful of counts. The J gene is TRBJ1-3, the V gene TRBV19; D may be TRBD1 (5 bases). The CDR3 contains 15 residues. The V gene lost 9 bases and the J gene lost 4 bases, with 19 bases spanning the gap. Per the germline V gene, CDR1 is LNHDA and CDR2 is SQIVND (reference sequence). CDR3 in amino acids: CASSLGTGPGNTIYF. The CDR3, as DNA: TGTGCCAGCTCCCTCGGGACGGGACCCGGAAACACCATATATTTT.

In the case of this clonotype: At one boundary the junction diverges from the germline segment, which might be a read error. CDR3 nucleotide sequence: TGTGCCAGCAGCTGGTACAGGGTAGGAGGGACTGAAGCTTTC. Amino acid sequence: CASSWYRVGGTEAF. The V gene is TRBV7-9, the J gene TRBJ2-6; D assignment may be TRBD1 or TRBD2 (6 bases each). This CDR3 is built from 14 residues. CDR1 and CDR2 from the germline V gene are SEHNR and FQNEAQ (reference sequence).

This clonotype was observed many times. This chain links TRBV7-9 with TRBJ2-5, with 8 bases lining up with TRBD2. CDR3 length: 15 amino acids. V was pared by 0 bases and J by 2 bases, with 2 bases of the junction left unmatched. Germline V lookup: CDR1 SEHNR, CDR2 FQNEAQ (reference sequence). The CDR3 sequence is CASSLALAEQETQYF. CDR3 coding DNA: TGTGCCAGCAGCTTAGCACTAGCGGAACAAGAGACCCAGTACTTC.

This clonotype came up once. The chain carries TRBV29-1 and TRBJ1-4; TRBD1 matches 7 bases. The CDR3 has 14 residues. The V and J ends lost 6 bases and 5 bases, in that order; junction bases with no gene match: 9. The germline V gene has CDR1 SQVTM and CDR2 ANQGSEA. CDR3 residues: CSVDRDGGNEKLFF. CDR3 coding DNA: TGCAGCGTAGACAGGGACGGGGGGAATGAAAAACTGTTTTTT.

This clonotype was recorded many times. The chain employs TRBV10-1 and TRBJ1-5; D is undetermined. V was cut by 6 bases and J by 0 bases, with 9 bases left in between. CDR3 length: 14 amino acids. CDR1 WNHNN and CDR2 SYGVQD come from the germline V gene (reference sequence). In DNA, the CDR3 is TGCGCCAGCAGGGGAATTAATAGCAATCAGCCCCAGCATTTT. It encodes CASRGINSNQPQHF.

The rearrangement uses TRBV10-3 and TRBJ1-4, with unresolved D. Trimming shortened V by 0 bases and J by 10 bases, and 6 bases separated the two germline ends. This CDR3 region has 12 residues. The germline CDR1 and CDR2 sequences are ENHRY and SYGVKD. The CDR3 region is CAISESGGKLFF. The CDR3 region has the DNA TGTGCCATCAGTGAGTCGGGCGGAAAACTGTTTTTT.

This clonotype was seen only a few times. CDR3 protein: CSAGRGTSVYEQYF. Here the CDR3 DNA reads TGCAGTGCTGGGCGAGGGACTAGCGTTTACGAGCAGTACTTC. The chain couples TRBV20-1 to TRBJ2-7; 10 bases fit TRBD2. The CDR3 contains 14 residues. V dropped 5 bases and J dropped 4; count of bases not matched to a gene: 8. Germline V lookup: CDR1 DFQATT, CDR2 SNEGSKA (reference sequence).

This clonotype was seen only a few times. This rearrangement joins TRBV5-1 to TRBJ1-1; D perhaps matches TRBD1 (5 bases). Germline lookup yields CDR1 SGHRS and CDR2 YFSETQ. V was pared by 6 bases and J by 4 bases, with 16 bases between. This CDR3 is 14 amino acids long. The CDR3 nucleotides are TGCGCCAGCACCGCGGACATTAGTCCCACTGAAGCTTTCTTT. Its protein is CASTADISPTEAFF.

The V and J genes are TRBV20-1 and TRBJ2-5; tentatively, D is TRBD1 (5 bases). Trimming cost V 3 bases and J 6 bases, with 14 bases left between them. The CDR3 has 13 residues. Per the germline V gene, CDR1 is DFQATT and CDR2 is SNEGSKA (reference sequence). In nucleotides, the CDR3 is TGCAGTGCTAGGCAGACAGTTAAACAGACCCAGTACTTC. This sequence encodes CSARQTVKQTQYF.

There are many counts of this clonotype. The J gene is TRBJ1-3, the V gene TRBV7-8, with TRBD1 as a possible D gene (5 bases). V lost 7 bases and J lost 9, with 13 bases in between. The CDR3 covers 12 residues. Looked up from germline, CDR1 is SGHVS and CDR2 is FQNEAQ. CDR3 bases: TGTGCCAGCACCCCCGGGGGGGGCACCATATATTTT. Amino acid sequence: CASTPGGGTIYF.

Regarding this clonotype: The junction and the germline gene differ at one end; a read error may be behind it. The chain couples TRBV7-2 to TRBJ1-4; TRBD1 matches at 12 bases. The CDR3 is 16 residues long. In germline, CDR1 is SGHTA, CDR2 FQGNSA. The CDR3 loop is CASSQGDRGPNEKLFF. The CDR3, as DNA: TGCGCCAGCAGCCAAGGGGACAGGGGGCCTAATGAAAAACTGTTTTTT.

The chain joins TRBV24-1 to TRBJ1-5; D might be TRBD1 (6 bases). The CDR3 runs 14 residues. The V end was cut by 4 bases, the J end by 7 bases, with 13 bases between. Germline CDR1 KGHDR, CDR2 SFDVKD. The CDR3 protein is CATSEPGVGQPQHF. CDR3 nucleotide sequence: TGTGCCACCAGTGAGCCAGGGGTAGGACAGCCCCAGCATTTT.